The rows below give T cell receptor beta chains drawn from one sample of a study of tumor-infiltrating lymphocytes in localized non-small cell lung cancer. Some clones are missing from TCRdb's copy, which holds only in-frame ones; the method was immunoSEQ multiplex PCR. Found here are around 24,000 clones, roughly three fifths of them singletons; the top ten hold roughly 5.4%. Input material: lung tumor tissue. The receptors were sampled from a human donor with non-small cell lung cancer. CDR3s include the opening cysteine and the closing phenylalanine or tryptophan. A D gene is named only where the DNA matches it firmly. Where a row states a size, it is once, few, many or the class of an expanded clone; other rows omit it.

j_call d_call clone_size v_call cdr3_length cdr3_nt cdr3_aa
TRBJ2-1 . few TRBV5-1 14 TGCGCCAGCAGCTTGGACCTCCCTATCGATGAGCAGTTCTTC CASSLDLPIDEQFF
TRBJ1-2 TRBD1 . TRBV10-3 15 TGTGCCATCAGTGAGTCAGAAGGAGACAGGGGAGGCTACACCTTC CAISESEGDRGGYTF
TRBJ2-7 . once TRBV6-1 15 TGTGCCAGCAGTCGCACAGGGAAAAGCTCCTACGAGCAGTACTTC CASSRTGKSSYEQYF
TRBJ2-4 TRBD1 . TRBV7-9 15 TGTGCCAGCAGCTTGGTACAGGGGGCCGAAAACATTCAGTACTTC CASSLVQGAENIQYF
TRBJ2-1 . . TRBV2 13 TGTGCCAGCAGTATGGGACTTAACAATGAGCAGTTCTTC CASSMGLNNEQFF
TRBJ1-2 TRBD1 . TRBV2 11 TGTGCCAGCAATGGGGACAGCGGCTACACCTTC CASNGDSGYTF
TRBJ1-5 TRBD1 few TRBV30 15 TGTGCCTGGAGTGTCCGGGACAGGGGATATCAGCCCCAGCATTTT CAWSVRDRGYQPQHF
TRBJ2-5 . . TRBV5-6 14 TGTGCCAGCAGTTGGGCTAGCTTCCAAGAGACCCAGTACTTC CASSWASFQETQYF
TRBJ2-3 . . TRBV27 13 TGTGCCAGCAGCTATGACCGCACAGATACGCAGTATTTT CASSYDRTDTQYF
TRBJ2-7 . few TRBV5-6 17 TGTGCCAGCAGCTTGGTCCAGGGGCCAGGAGGGCCAACCGAGCAGTACTTC CASSLVQGPGGPTEQYF
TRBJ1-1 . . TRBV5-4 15 TGTGCCAGCAGCCCAATGGGGGTCGGGGTCACTGAAGCTTTCTTT CASSPMGVGVTEAFF
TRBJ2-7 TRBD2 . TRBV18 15 TGTGCCAGCTCACCGCAGGGCGGGAGGACTCACGAGCAGTACTTC CASSPQGGRTHEQYF
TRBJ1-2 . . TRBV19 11 TGTGCCAGTAGTCTGGACGGCCCGCCCGTCTTC CASSLDGPPVF
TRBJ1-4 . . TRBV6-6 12 TGTGCCAGCAAAGAGGGCCCTTCGGAACTGTTTTTT CASKEGPSELFF
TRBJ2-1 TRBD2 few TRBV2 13 TGTGCCAGCGGGACTAGCGGGAGCAATGAGCAGTTCTTC CASGTSGSNEQFF
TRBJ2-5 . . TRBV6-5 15 TGTGCCAGCAGTTCCCCGGGACAAGGGGTAGAGACCCAGTACTTC CASSSPGQGVETQYF
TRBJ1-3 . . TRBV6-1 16 TGTGCCAGCAGTGAATCATTCCACGTTGGTGGAAACACCATATATTTT CASSESFHVGGNTIYF
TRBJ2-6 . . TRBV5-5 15 TGTGCCAGCAGCTTGGGGGCTAGTGGGGCCAACGTCCTGACTTTC CASSLGASGANVLTF
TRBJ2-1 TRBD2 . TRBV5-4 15 TGTGCCAGCAGCTTAGGCGGCGGGAGTATCAATGAGCAGTTCTTC CASSLGGGSINEQFF
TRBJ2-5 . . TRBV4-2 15 TGTGCCAGCAGCCCTCGGGACGGCAGAGAAGAGACCCAGTACTTC CASSPRDGREETQYF
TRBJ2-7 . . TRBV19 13 TGTGCCAGTAGTATTGGTAGGGATTGGGAGCAGTACTTC CASSIGRDWEQYF
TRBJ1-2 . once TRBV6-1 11 TGTGCCAGCAGTGAAGCAGGGGGCTACACCTTC CASSEAGGYTF
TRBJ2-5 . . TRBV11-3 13 TGTGCCAGCAGCTTTGGGTGGAGAGAGACCCAGTACTTC CASSFGWRETQYF
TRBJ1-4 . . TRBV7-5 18 TGTGTCAGAAGCCCCTTTTCAGGGGGACCTTTGGCTAATGAAAAACTGTTTTTT CVRSPFSGGPLANEKLFF
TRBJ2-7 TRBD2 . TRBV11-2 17 TGTGCCAGCAGTTTCAAGGGGGGACTAGCGGTTGTCTACGAGCAGTACTTC CASSFKGGLAVVYEQYF
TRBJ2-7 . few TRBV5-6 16 TGTGCCAGCAGCTTGTATGGCGTTGCATATACCTACGAGCAGTACTTC CASSLYGVAYTYEQYF
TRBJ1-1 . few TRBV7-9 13 TGTGCCAGCAGCTCCAACATGAACACTGAAGCTTTCTTT CASSSNMNTEAFF
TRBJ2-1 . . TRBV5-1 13 TGCGCCAGCAGCTTGGATAACTACAATGAGCAGTTCTTC CASSLDNYNEQFF
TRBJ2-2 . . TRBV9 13 TGTGCCAGCAGCGTTTGGTGGGCCGGGGAGCTGTTTTTT CASSVWWAGELFF
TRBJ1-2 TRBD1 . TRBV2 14 TGTGCCAGCAGCGGACTAACAGGGGGTGATGGCTACACCTTC CASSGLTGGDGYTF
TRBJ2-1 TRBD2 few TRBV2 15 TGTGCCAGCAGTCCGACCGGACTAGCGGGAAATGAGCAGTTCTTC CASSPTGLAGNEQFF
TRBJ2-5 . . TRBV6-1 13 TGTGCCAGCAGCGCTTTTTCCGGGGAGACCCAGTACTTC CASSAFSGETQYF